This T cell receptor (beta chain) was sequenced during a study of T cell responses to AZD1222 COVID-19 vaccine. Trimming stripped 1 base from V and 1 base from J, with 7 bases between. The CDR3 has 15 amino acids. Germline V gene data show CDR1 as SEHNR and CDR2 as FQNEAQ (reference sequence). Here immunoSEQ multiplex PCR was the method, and the copy in TCRdb shows in-frame clones only, minus some. Of approximately 150,000 clones in the sample, roughly 91% were seen once. Points on this clone: Its antigen is not known.

Findings of the study overall: Recipients of AZD1222 seropositive at baseline numbered only 5 or 6. Unmutated regions of variants are reportedly targeted by nearly half of spike-specific TCRs.

This sequence joins TRBV7-9 and TRBJ1-4, with D unresolved. This TCR derives from an adult who received the AZD1222 COVID-19 vaccine. The starting material was peripheral blood, obtained 28 days after the second AZD1222 dose. In DNA form, the CDR3 reads TGTGCCAGCAGCTTAGATCCGGGAACTAATGAAAAACTGTTTTTT. This codes for CASSLDPGTNEKLFF.